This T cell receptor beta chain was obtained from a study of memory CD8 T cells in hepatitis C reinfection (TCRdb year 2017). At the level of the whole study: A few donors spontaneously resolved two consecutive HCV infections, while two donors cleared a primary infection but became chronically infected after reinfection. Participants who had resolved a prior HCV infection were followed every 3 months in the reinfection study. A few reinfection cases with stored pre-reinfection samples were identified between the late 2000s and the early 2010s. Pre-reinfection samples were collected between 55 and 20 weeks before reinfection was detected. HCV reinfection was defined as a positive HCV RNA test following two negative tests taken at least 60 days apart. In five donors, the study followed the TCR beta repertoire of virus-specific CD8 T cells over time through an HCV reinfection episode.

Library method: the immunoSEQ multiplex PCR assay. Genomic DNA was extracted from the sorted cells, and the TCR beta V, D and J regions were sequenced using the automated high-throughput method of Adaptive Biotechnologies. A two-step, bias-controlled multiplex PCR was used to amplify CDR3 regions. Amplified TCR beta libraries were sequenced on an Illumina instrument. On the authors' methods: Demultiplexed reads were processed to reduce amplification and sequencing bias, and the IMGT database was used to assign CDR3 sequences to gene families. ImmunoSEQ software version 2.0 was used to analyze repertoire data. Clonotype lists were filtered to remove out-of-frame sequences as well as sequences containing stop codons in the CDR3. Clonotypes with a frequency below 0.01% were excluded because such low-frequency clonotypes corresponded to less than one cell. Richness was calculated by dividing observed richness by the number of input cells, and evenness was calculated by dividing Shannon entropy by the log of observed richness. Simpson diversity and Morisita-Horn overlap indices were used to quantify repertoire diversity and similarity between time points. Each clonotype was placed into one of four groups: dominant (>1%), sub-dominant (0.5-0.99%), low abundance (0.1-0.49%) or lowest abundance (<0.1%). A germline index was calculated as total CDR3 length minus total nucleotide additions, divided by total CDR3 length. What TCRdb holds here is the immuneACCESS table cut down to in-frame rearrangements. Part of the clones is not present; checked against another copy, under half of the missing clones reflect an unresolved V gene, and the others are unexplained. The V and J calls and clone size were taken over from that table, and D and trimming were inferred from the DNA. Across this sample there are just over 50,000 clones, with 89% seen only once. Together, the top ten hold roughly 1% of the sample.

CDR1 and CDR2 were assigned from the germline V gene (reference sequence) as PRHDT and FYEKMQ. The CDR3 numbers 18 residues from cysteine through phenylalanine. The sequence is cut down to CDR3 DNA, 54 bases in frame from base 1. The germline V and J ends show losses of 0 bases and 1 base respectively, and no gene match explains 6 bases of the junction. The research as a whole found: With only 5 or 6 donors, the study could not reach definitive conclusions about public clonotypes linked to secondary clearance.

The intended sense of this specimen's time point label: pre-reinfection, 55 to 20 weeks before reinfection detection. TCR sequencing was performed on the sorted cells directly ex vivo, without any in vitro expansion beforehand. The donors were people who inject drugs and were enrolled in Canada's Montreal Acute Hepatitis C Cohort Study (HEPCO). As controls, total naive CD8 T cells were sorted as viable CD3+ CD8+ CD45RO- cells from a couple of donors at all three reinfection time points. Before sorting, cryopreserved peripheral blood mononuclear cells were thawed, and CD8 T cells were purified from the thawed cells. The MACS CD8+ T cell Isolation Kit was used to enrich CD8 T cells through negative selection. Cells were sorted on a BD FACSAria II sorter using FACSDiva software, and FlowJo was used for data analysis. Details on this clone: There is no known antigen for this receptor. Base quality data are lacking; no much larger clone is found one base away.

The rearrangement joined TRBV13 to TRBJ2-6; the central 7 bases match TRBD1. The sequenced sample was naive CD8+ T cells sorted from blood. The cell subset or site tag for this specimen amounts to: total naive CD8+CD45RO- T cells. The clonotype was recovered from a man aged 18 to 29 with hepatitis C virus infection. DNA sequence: TGTGCCAGCAGCTTAGGTGGACAGGATCTATCTGGGGCCAACGTCCTGACTTTC. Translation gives CASSLGGQDLSGANVLTF.